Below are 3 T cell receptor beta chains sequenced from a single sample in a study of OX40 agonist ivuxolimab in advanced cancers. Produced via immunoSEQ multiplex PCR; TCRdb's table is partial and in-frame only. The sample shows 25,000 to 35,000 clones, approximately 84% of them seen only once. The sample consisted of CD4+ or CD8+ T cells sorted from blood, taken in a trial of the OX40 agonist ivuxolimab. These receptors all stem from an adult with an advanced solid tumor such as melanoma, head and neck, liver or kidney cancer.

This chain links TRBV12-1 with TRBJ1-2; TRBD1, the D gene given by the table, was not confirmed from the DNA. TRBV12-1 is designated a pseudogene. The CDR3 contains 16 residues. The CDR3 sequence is CASSLKTTRRFYGYTF. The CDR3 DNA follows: TGTGCCAGCAGCCTAAAGACGACACGACGATTCTATGGCTACACCTTC.

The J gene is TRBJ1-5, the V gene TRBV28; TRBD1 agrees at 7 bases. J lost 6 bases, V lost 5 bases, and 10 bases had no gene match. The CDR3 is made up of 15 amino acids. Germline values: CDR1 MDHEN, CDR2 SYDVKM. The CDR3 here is CASSLGTVGRQPQHF. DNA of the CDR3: TGTGCCAGCAGTCTCGGGACAGTTGGTCGTCAGCCCCAGCATTTT.

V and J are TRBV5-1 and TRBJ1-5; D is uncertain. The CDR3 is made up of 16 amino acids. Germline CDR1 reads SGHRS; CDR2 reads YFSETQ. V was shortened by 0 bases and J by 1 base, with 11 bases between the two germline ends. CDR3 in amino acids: CASSLDGLGSNQPQHF. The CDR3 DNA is TGCGCCAGCAGCTTGGACGGGCTCGGAAGCAATCAGCCCCAGCATTTT.